This T cell receptor beta chain originates from a study of tumor-infiltrating lymphocytes in primary liver carcinoma. Production of TCR beta cDNA used around 500 ng total RNA together with a constant-region primer. The TCR beta library was amplified through three nested multiplex PCR rounds in a modified ARM-PCR procedure. Forward primers for TRBV1-TRBV30 and a C-beta reverse primer served the first two PCR rounds, at about 10 cycles each. TCRdb redid the calling of the multiplex PCR reads with MiXCR, one entry per CDR3 protein. Among roughly 120,000 distinct CDR3 sequences listed, about two thirds were seen once. Total RNA and DNA came together from around 20-30 mg of bulk tissue without cell sorting. Trimming took 9 bases from V and 9 from J; bases not matched to a gene: 14. The length of the CDR3 is 15 residues. A remark on this clonotype: The conserved closing phenylalanine or tryptophan is absent in this CDR3, likely reflecting a read error.

This sequence was found in a woman aged 60-70 years with primary liver carcinoma and hepatitis B virus infection. Sequencing was performed on tumor-adjacent normal liver tissue. V is TRBV12-3 or TRBV12-4 and J is TRBJ1-6, with TRBD1 identical over 7 bases. Here the CDR3 DNA reads TGTGCCAGTAGCCAACGACAGGGCTCTAGTTCACCCCTCCACATT. Protein: CASSQRQGSSSPLHI.